The T cell receptor beta chain under discussion was sequenced for a study of blood T cell repertoires in COVID-19. The wider study: Specimens from acute and convalescent COVID-19 originated in the United States, Italy and Spain.

The CDR3 sequence is 13 residues long. The germline V gene encodes CDR1 LNHDA and CDR2 SQIVND (reference sequence). V lost 6 bases, J lost 0 bases, and 9 bases lay in between. The Seattle patients joined while their infection was active and were tracked longitudinally afterward. Authors' analysis steps: Amplified reference gene primers provided the basis for estimating nucleated cell counts. Sequencing was performed with immunoSEQ multiplex PCR; in TCRdb, only in-frame clones are kept and a portion is missing. V and J calls and clone size are as listed in that table; D and trimming were resolved from the DNA. The sample has about 310,000 clones, 75% to 90% seen once.

The chain has TRBV19 and TRBJ2-7, with D unresolved. Material for sequencing was peripheral blood. The receptor was isolated from a woman in her thirties with COVID-19, enrolled during active disease. The CDR3 is CASSPFFSYEQYF. In DNA form, the CDR3 reads TGTGCCAGTAGCCCCTTCTTCTCCTACGAGCAGTACTTC.